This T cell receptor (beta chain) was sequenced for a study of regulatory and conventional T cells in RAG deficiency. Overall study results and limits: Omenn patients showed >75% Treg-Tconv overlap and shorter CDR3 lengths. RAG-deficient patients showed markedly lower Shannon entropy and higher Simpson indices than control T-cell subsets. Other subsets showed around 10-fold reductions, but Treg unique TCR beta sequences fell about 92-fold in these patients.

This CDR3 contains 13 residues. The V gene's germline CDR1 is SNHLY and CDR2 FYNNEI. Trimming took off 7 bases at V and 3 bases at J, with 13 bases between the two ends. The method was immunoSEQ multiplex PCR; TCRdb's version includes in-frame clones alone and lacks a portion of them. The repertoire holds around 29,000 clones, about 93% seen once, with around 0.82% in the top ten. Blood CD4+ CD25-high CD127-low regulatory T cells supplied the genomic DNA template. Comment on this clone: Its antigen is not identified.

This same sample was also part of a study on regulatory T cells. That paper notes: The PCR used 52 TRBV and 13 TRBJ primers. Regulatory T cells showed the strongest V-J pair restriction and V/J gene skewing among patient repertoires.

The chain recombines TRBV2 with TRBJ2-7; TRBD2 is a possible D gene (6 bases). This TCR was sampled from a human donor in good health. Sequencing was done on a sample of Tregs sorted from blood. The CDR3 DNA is TGTGCCAGCAAACGGACTACCCACTACGAGCAGTACTTC. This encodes CASKRTTHYEQYF.